The 13 T cell receptor beta chains given below trace back to one sample, sequenced in a study of shared clonotypes between healthy human individuals. The table came from immunoSEQ multiplex PCR; TCRdb's copy has only in-frame clones and leaves some out. The data show hundreds of thousands of clones, around 96% seen once. Naive CD8 cells were CD45RO-negative, positively selected for CCR7, excluding terminally differentiated effector memory CD45RA+ cells. Sequencing input: naive CD8+ T cells sorted from blood. All receptors come from a woman between 25 and 40 years old in good health.

The chain carries TRBV29-1 and TRBJ2-7; tentatively, D is TRBD1 (5 bases). Trimming stripped 3 bases from V and 4 bases from J, with 10 bases between. This CDR3 has 12 amino acids. Germline V gene sequence: CDR1 SQVTM, CDR2 ANQGSEA. The CDR3: CSVEGLEYEQYF. CDR3 DNA: TGCAGCGTTGAGGGGCTGGAATACGAGCAGTACTTC.

This chain links TRBV5-4 with TRBJ2-1, with D hard to call. The CDR3 is 15 amino acids. Germline CDR1 SGHNT, CDR2 YYREEE (reference sequence). V was clipped by 3 bases and J by 4 bases, with 14 bases between them. CDR3 DNA sequence: TGTGCCAGCAGCTCTGACTCAAAAGTATACAATGAGCAGTTCTTC. It encodes CASSSDSKVYNEQFF.

This rearrangement joins TRBV7-2 to TRBJ2-5, with 9 bases fitting TRBD1. Germline CDR1 reads SGHTA; CDR2 reads FQGNSA. V lost 6 bases, J lost 5 bases, and 7 bases stayed unmatched. CDR3 length: 14 residues. CDR3 in DNA: TGTGCCAGCAGACCGACAGGGGGTTTTGAGACCCAGTACTTC. The encoded protein is CASRPTGGFETQYF.

The rearrangement links TRBV27 to TRBJ2-7; D perhaps matches TRBD1 (5 bases). Germline loops: CDR1 MNHEY, CDR2 SMNVEV (reference sequence). The CDR3 has 14 residues. The V end was cut by 5 bases, the J end by 3 bases, with 14 bases between. For the CDR3, the DNA is TGTGCCAGCAGTCCTCAAACGACAGACTACGAGCAGTACTTC. Its translation is CASSPQTTDYEQYF.

The chain recombines TRBV10-3 with TRBJ1-1; 8 bases agree with TRBD1. In germline, CDR1 is ENHRY, CDR2 SYGVKD. V lost 4 bases, J lost 0 bases, and 4 bases stayed unmatched. The CDR3 is made up of 15 amino acids. As DNA, the CDR3 is TGTGCCATCAGTGTACCGACAGGGGTGAACACTGAAGCTTTCTTT. It specifies CAISVPTGVNTEAFF.

The chain uses TRBV7-2 and TRBJ1-4; D call uncertain. This CDR3 is 18 amino acids long. CDR1 is SGHTA and CDR2 is FQGNSA in the germline V gene. Between the trimmed V and J ends, which lost 5 bases and 6 bases, there was a span of 25 bases. CDR3 loop: CASSQIDDPLKPDEKLFF. The CDR3 region has the DNA TGTGCCAGCAGCCAAATCGATGATCCCCTTAAGCCAGATGAAAAACTGTTTTTT.

This clone appeared a few times. This chain connects TRBV10-1 to TRBJ1-3, with D hard to call. CDR1 is WNHNN and CDR2 is SYGVQD in the germline V gene (reference sequence). Trimming left V 5 bases short and J 2 bases short, with 1 base between. The CDR3 covers 11 residues. CDR3 amino acids: CASSPGNTIYF. In DNA, the CDR3 is TGCGCCAGCAGTCCTGGAAACACCATATATTTT.

The V call is TRBV4-1, the J call TRBJ2-1, with D uncertain. The CDR3 has 13 residues. Germline V gene sequence: CDR1 MGHRA, CDR2 YSYEKL. V dropped 0 bases and J dropped 7 bases, with 7 bases sitting between them. The chain's CDR3 is CASSQERRNEQFF. The CDR3 DNA reads as TGCGCCAGCAGCCAAGAGCGACGTAATGAGCAGTTCTTC.

J is TRBJ2-7 and V is TRBV27; TRBD2 aligns across 8 bases. Germline V CDR1 and CDR2: MNHEY, SMNVEV (reference sequence). This CDR3 has 15 amino acids. V shed 4 bases, J shed 2 bases, and the junction held 7 bases outside the gene matches. The CDR3 is CASSSSAGAPYEQYF. DNA of the CDR3: TGTGCCAGCAGTTCCTCAGCGGGAGCCCCCTACGAGCAGTACTTC.

V gene TRBV19 combines with J gene TRBJ1-2; TRBD1 aligns across 8 bases. CDR1 and CDR2 (germline): LNHDA, SQIVND (reference sequence). The junction had 7 bases not matched to a gene; V was cut back by 7 bases and J by 0 bases. This CDR3 spans 15 amino acids. CDR3 nucleotide sequence: TGTGCCAGTACCCCAGCACAGGGGGCTAACTATGGCTACACCTTC. Protein sequence: CASTPAQGANYGYTF.

The V and J genes are TRBV27 and TRBJ1-1; TRBD1 agrees at 10 bases. This CDR3 contains 16 residues. Trimming took 5 bases from V and 2 from J; bases not matched to a gene: 8. Germline lookup yields CDR1 MNHEY and CDR2 SMNVEV (reference sequence). The CDR3 nucleotides are TGTGCCAGCAGTCCCGGGACAGGGGTTTTTAACACTGAAGCTTTCTTT. It specifies CASSPGTGVFNTEAFF.

The chain joins TRBV27 to TRBJ1-4; no definite D call. The CDR3 runs to 13 residues. The germline V gene encodes CDR1 MNHEY and CDR2 SMNVEV (reference sequence). V was cut by 0 bases and J by 8 bases, with 7 bases left in between. CDR3 DNA sequence: TGTGCCAGCAGTTTATCGAGGGAAGAAAAACTGTTTTTT. Translation gives CASSLSREEKLFF. The entire variable domain, with the rest obtained from reference TRBV27 and TRBJ1-4, is as follows: EAQVTQNPRYLITVTGKKLTVTCSQNMNHEYMSWYRQDPGLGLRQIYYSMNVEVTDKGDVPEGYKVSRKEKRNFPLILESPSPNQTSLYFCASSLSREEKLFFGSGTQLSVL.

This sequence joins TRBV4-1 and TRBJ2-7; 9 nucleotides agree with TRBD1. Germline CDR1 and CDR2: MGHRA and YSYEKL. The CDR3 is 15 residues long. V dropped 5 bases and J dropped 4; count of bases not matched to a gene: 9. The chain's CDR3 is CASSLPGQGVYEQYF. The CDR3 region has the DNA TGCGCCAGCAGCTTACCGGGACAGGGTGTGTACGAGCAGTACTTC.